The next 2 T cell receptor beta chains were all read from a single sample in a study of shared clonotypes between healthy human individuals. TCRdb keeps only in-frame clones here, not all; method: immunoSEQ multiplex PCR. The sample records 2 million to 3 million clones, roughly 93% being singletons. Sequencing was carried out using naive CD4+ T cells from PBMCs. Subset indicated: CD45RA+ positively selected. Receptor source: a man aged 18 to 29 in good health. Some clones in this sample may be carry-over from other donors' samples.

The rearrangement links TRBV6-1 to TRBJ2-7; a weak D match, TRBD2 (6 bases). Trimming shortened V by 7 bases and J by 2 bases, and 15 bases separated the two germline ends. This CDR3 comprises 14 residues. Germline V gene sequence: CDR1 MNHNS, CDR2 SASEGT. The DNA of the CDR3 is TGTGCCAGCAAGTCGGTAGCGGATACCTACGAGCAGTACTTC. This sequence encodes CASKSVADTYEQYF.

The genes are TRBV27 and TRBJ2-7, with a weak D call TRBD1 (6 bases). Germline-derived CDR1 and CDR2 are MNHEY and SMNVEV (reference sequence). CDR3 length: 14 residues. Trimming left V 5 bases short and J 7 bases short, with 18 bases between. The CDR3 region has the DNA TGTGCCAGCAGTCTCTATTTCCCCGGACAGGAGCAGTACTTC. Its protein is CASSLYFPGQEQYF.